Many counts were recorded for the clone carrying this TCR beta chain. What it binds is not known. The data stem from a study of T-cell reconstitution after alpha-beta-depleted transplantation in children. Study-wide results and caveats: It was surviving recipient T cells and thymic progenitors that gave some patients high TCRbeta diversity at day 60. Newly produced T cells mostly provided counts and TCRbeta diversity after one year, as hyperexpanded clones declined. The origin of alpha-beta T cells about two months after transplant was reportedly several hundred expanded graft clones.

Germline V CDR1 and CDR2: SGHDT, YYEEEE. CDR3 length: 16 amino acids. The J segment lost 6 bases and the V segment lost 1 base, leaving 9 bases of the junction unmatched. Unique molecular identifiers were incorporated during preparation of the TCRbeta library. One entry per CDR3 protein results from TCRdb running MiXCR on the PCR reads. Of 600,000 to 700,000 distinct CDR3 sequences in the sample, roughly 13% are singletons; the top ten hold 0.79%. Specimen: PBMCs, collected before TCRalphabeta/CD19-depleted stem cell transplant. This TCR was recovered from a girl aged 2-9 years with congenital amegakaryocytic thrombocytopenia, due to receive a stem cell transplant. The chain carries TRBV5-6 and TRBJ2-2; TRBD1 aligns across 7 bases. CDR3 DNA sequence: TGTGCCAGCAGCTTGAAAGTGGGCCAGGGGGCCGGGGAGCTGTTTTTT. Protein product: CASSLKVGQGAGELFF.